This entry lists 15 T cell receptor beta chains sequenced from one sample in a study of blood T cell repertoires in COVID-19. The table came from immunoSEQ multiplex PCR; TCRdb's copy has only in-frame clones and leaves some out. This table has about 180,000 clones, approximately 88% appearing once. Sequencing was performed on peripheral blood. All receptors come from a woman in her 30s with acute or convalescent COVID-19.

The genes are TRBV23-1 and TRBJ2-2, with 7 bases lining up with TRBD1. TRBV23-1 is recorded as an ORF, its role being uncertain. After removal of 3 bases from V and 7 bases from J, the junction contained 11 bases not matched to a gene. The CDR3 contains 16 residues. CDR3 coding DNA: TGCGCCAGCAGTCATTTGGACAGGCCTTCAGGCGGGGAGCTGTTTTTT. Protein product: CASSHLDRPSGGELFF.

This chain joins TRBV5-6 and TRBJ2-2, with D unresolved. V lost 2 bases and J lost 7, with 3 bases in between. The germline CDR1 and CDR2 sequences are SGHDT and YYEEEE. The CDR3 has 11 amino acids. The CDR3 reads CASSFLGELFF. The DNA for the CDR3 is TGTGCCAGCAGCTTTCTCGGGGAGCTGTTTTTT.

V gene TRBV12-5 combines with J gene TRBJ2-3, with TRBD1 identical over 10 bases. The trim removed 4 bases at V and 4 bases at J, leaving 2 bases unmatched. CDR1 and CDR2 (germline): LGHNT, FRNRAP. This CDR3 has 14 amino acids. The DNA of the CDR3 is TGTGCTAGTGGTTCGGGACAGGGGTCAGATACGCAGTATTTT. Its protein is CASGSGQGSDTQYF.

V is TRBV12-5 and J is TRBJ1-4; 7 positions match TRBD1. V was clipped by 5 bases and J by 4 bases; unmatched bases: 4. The CDR3 covers 14 residues. CDR1 is LGHNT and CDR2 is FRNRAP in the germline V gene. This CDR3 reads CASGAGTVNEKLFF. CDR3 nucleotide sequence: TGTGCTAGTGGTGCCGGGACAGTTAATGAAAAACTGTTTTTT.

As to this clone: Its ends do not fully match the called genes, so a read error is possible. The rearrangement uses TRBV7-7 and TRBJ1-2; 7 nucleotides line up with TRBD1. The germline V gene has CDR1 SSHAT and CDR2 FNYEAQ (reference sequence). There are 14 residues in the CDR3. CDR3 sequence reads: CASSPTGFRYGYTF. CDR3 in DNA: TGTGCTAGCAGCCCGACAGGGTTCCGGTATGGCTACACCTTC.

CDR3 bases: TGTGCCAGCAGTTCCTTCGGGACAAGTTTTGACCGGAACACCATATATTTT. This gives the protein CASSSFGTSFDRNTIYF. The genes are TRBV28 and TRBJ1-3; TRBD1 might be the D (6 bases). Germline V gene sequence: CDR1 MDHEN, CDR2 SYDVKM. CDR3 size: 17 residues. Trimming stripped 4 bases from V and 7 bases from J, with 23 bases between. Full variable domain (outside the CDR3, taken from reference TRBV28 and TRBJ1-3): DVKVTQSSRYLVKRTGEKVFLECVQDMDHENMFWYRQDPGLGLRLIYFSYDVKMKEKGDIPEGYSVSREKKERFSLILESASTNQTSMYLCASSSFGTSFDRNTIYFGEGSWLTVV.

This rearrangement joins TRBV9 to TRBJ2-1, with 7 bases matching TRBD2. Germline V gene sequence: CDR1 SGDLS, CDR2 YYNGEE. The CDR3 is 18 residues long. V was pared by 2 bases and J by 8 bases, with 19 bases of the junction left unmatched. CDR3 bases: TGTGCCAGCAGCGTGGGGGTAAGACTAGCTCGAACAATGGATGAGCAGTTCTTC. Residues: CASSVGVRLARTMDEQFF.

The chain couples TRBV28 to TRBJ2-7; 7 bases line up with TRBD1. Trimming took 5 bases from V and 3 from J; bases not matched to a gene: 4. This CDR3 region has 13 residues. CDR1 and CDR2 from the germline V gene are MDHEN and SYDVKM. CDR3 coding DNA: TGTGCCAGCAGTGCCCGGACAGGCTACGAGCAGTACTTC. Translation: CASSARTGYEQYF.

V is TRBV11-2 and J is TRBJ2-4, with 14 positions matching TRBD2. J gave up 1 base and V 4 bases, and 9 bases lay outside the gene matches. The length of the CDR3 is 19 residues. Germline V gives CDR1 SGHAT, CDR2 FQNNGV. For the CDR3, the DNA is TGTGCCAGCAGCTCTCCGGGACTAGCGGGAGTTAAGGCCAAAAACATTCAGTACTTC. As protein: CASSSPGLAGVKAKNIQYF.

This clone was seen only once. V is TRBV2 and J is TRBJ2-7; D is ambiguous. The CDR3 consists of 14 residues. CDR1 and CDR2 from the germline V gene are SNHLY and FYNNEI. V lost 7 bases, J lost 0 bases, and 13 bases lay in between. CDR3 sequence: CASTQESDSYEQYF. The CDR3 DNA is TGTGCCAGCACGCAGGAAAGTGACTCCTACGAGCAGTACTTC. Using reference TRBV2 and TRBJ2-7 for the parts outside the CDR3, the full variable domain is EPEVTQTPSHQVTQMGQEVILRCVPISNHLYFYWYRQILGQKVEFLVSFYNNEISEKSEIFDDQFSVERPDGSNFTLKIRSTKLEDSAMYFCASTQESDSYEQYFGPGTRLTVT.

V usage is TRBV2 and J usage is TRBJ2-2; D is possibly TRBD2 (6 bases). CDR1 and CDR2 (germline): SNHLY, FYNNEI. This CDR3 spans 17 amino acids. Trimming stripped 10 bases from V and 1 base from J, with 22 bases between. The CDR3 sequence: CATEPGAGIRNTGELFF. CDR3 DNA sequence: TGTGCCACCGAGCCGGGAGCAGGCATCAGGAACACCGGGGAGCTGTTTTTT.

V gene TRBV24-1 combines with J gene TRBJ2-7; 10 bases match TRBD2. CDR3 length equals 15 residues. Per germline, CDR1 KGHDR and CDR2 SFDVKD. V lost 3 bases and J lost 7; bases outside the gene matches: 8. DNA for the CDR3: TGTGCCACCAGTGATAAAGGAAAGGGACTAGCGGAGCAGTACTTC. It codes for CATSDKGKGLAEQYF.

CDR3 loop: CASKAGYPNEQFF. The CDR3 DNA sequence: TGTGCCAGCAAGGCAGGGTACCCCAATGAGCAGTTCTTC. V is TRBV12-3 or TRBV12-4 and J is TRBJ2-1, with D maybe TRBD1 (5 bases). Trimming pared 7 bases from V and 6 bases from J, leaving 13 bases between. The CDR3 spans 13 residues.

This chain uses TRBV28 with TRBJ1-4; the match to TRBD1 covers 7 bases. Germline-derived CDR1 and CDR2 are MDHEN and SYDVKM. Germline trimming cut 6 bases from V and 3 bases from J; bases unmatched to any gene: 7. This CDR3 is built from 15 residues. The CDR3 coding sequence is TGTGCCAGCAGGTACGCCGGGACAGCTAATGAAAAACTGTTTTTT. It codes for CASRYAGTANEKLFF.

The rearrangement joins TRBV2 to TRBJ2-7, with 7 bases fitting TRBD1. CDR3 length: 13 amino acids. Germline loops: CDR1 SNHLY, CDR2 FYNNEI. The J segment lost 2 bases and the V segment lost 4 bases, leaving 2 bases of the junction unmatched. The DNA of the CDR3 is TGTGCCAGCAGTGCGGGACAGACCTACGAGCAGTACTTC. Amino acid sequence: CASSAGQTYEQYF.